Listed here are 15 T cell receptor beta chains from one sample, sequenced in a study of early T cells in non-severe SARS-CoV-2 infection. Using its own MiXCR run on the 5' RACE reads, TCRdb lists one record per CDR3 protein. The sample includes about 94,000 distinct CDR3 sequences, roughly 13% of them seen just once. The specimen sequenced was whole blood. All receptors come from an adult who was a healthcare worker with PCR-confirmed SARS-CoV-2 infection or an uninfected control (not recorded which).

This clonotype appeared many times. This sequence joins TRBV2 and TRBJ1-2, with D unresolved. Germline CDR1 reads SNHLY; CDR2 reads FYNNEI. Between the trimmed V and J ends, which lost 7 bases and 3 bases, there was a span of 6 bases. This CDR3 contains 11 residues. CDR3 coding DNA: TGTGCCAGCACGGGTGACTATGGCTACACCTTC. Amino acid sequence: CASTGDYGYTF.

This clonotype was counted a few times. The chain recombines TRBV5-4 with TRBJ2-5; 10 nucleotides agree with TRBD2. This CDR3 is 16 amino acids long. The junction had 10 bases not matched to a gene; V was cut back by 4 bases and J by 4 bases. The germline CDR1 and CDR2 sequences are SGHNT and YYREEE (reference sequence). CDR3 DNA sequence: TGTGCCAGCAGCCGTGCACGCAGCGGGGGGGGAGAGACCCAGTACTTC. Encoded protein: CASSRARSGGGETQYF.

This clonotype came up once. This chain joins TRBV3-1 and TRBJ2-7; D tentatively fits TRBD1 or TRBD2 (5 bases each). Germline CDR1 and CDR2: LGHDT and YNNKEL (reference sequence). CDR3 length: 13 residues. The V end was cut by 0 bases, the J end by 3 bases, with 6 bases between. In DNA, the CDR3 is TGTGCCAGCAGCCAAGATGGGGGCTACGAGCAGTACTTC. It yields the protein CASSQDGGYEQYF.

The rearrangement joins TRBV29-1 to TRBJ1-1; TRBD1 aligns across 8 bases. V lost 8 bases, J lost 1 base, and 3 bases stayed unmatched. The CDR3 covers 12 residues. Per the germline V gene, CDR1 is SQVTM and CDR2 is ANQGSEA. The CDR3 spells CSSDRGNTEAFF. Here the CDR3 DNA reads TGCAGCTCCGACAGGGGGAACACTGAAGCTTTCTTT.

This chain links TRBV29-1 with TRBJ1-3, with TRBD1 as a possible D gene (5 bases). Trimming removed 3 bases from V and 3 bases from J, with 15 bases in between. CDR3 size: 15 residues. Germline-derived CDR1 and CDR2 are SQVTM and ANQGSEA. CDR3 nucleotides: TGCAGCGTTGAGGCCGCGGGGCTTCGTGGAAACACCATATATTTT. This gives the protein CSVEAAGLRGNTIYF.

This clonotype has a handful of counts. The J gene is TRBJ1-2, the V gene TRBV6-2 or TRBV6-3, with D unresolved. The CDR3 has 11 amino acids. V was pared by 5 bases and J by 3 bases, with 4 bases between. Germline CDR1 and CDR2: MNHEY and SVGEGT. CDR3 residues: CASSNHYGYTF. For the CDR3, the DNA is TGTGCCAGCAGTAATCACTATGGCTACACCTTC.

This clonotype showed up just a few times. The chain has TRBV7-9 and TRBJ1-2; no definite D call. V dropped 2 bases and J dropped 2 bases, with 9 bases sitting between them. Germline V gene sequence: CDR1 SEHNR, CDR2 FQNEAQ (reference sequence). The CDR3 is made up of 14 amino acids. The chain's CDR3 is CASSLSPGNYGYTF. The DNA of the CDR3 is TGTGCCAGCAGCTTATCTCCCGGGAACTATGGCTACACCTTC.

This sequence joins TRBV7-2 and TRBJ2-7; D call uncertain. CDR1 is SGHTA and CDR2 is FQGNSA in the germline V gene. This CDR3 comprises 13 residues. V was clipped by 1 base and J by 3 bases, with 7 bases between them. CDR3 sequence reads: CASSLVTDYEQYF. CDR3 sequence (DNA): TGTGCCAGCAGCTTAGTGACGGACTACGAGCAGTACTTC.

CDR3 nucleotides: TGTGCCACCAGGGAGGTGTCCTACAATGAGCAGTTCTTC. Translating gives CATREVSYNEQFF. This chain uses TRBV2 with TRBJ2-1; D might be TRBD2 (6 bases). V was pared by 10 bases and J by 1 base, with 11 bases between. CDR3 length: 13 residues. Germline V gives CDR1 SNHLY, CDR2 FYNNEI.

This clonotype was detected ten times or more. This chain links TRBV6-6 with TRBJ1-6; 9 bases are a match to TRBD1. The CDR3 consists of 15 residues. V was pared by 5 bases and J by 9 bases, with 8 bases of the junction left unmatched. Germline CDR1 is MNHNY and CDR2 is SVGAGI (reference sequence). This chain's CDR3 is CASSPSDRGGSPLHF. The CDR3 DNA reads TGTGCCAGCAGTCCCTCGGACAGGGGAGGTTCACCCCTCCACTTT.

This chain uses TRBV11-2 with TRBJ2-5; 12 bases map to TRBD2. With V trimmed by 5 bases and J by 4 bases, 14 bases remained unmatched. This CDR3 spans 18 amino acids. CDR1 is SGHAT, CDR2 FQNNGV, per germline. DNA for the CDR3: TGTGCCAGCAGCGGTCAAATTTCGGGACTAGCGGGTAGAGAGACCCAGTACTTC. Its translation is CASSGQISGLAGRETQYF.

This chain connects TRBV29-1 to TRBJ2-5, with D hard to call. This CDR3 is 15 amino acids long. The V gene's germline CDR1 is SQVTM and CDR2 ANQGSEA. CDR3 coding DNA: TGCGGCATCCAAACATACCATAAATCTAAAGAGACCCAGTACTTC. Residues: CGIQTYHKSKETQYF.

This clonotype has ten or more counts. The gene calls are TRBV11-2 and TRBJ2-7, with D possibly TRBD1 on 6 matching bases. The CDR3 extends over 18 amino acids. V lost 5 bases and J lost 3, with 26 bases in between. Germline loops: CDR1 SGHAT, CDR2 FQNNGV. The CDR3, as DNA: TGTGCCAGCAGCCAGTGGGGGCCCAGCCAGAAACCCCACTACGAGCAGTACTTC. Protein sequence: CASSQWGPSQKPHYEQYF.

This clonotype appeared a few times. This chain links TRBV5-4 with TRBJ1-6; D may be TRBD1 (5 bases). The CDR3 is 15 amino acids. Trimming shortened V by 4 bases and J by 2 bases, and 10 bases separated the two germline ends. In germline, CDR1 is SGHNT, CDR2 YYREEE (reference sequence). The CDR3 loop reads CASSLGPTYNSPLHF. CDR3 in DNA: TGTGCCAGCAGCCTGGGACCGACCTATAATTCACCCCTCCACTTT.

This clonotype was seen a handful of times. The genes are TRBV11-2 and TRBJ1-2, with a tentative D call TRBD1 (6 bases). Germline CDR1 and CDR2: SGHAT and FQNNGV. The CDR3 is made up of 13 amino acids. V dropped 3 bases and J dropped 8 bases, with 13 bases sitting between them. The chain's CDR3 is CASSFSGAEGYTF. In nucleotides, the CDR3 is TGTGCCAGCAGCTTCTCAGGGGCGGAGGGCTACACCTTC.